This T cell receptor (beta chain) was identified in a study of T cells after yellow fever vaccination. With 10 bases clipped from V and 8 bases from J, the junction kept 11 bases outside the gene matches. The CDR3 contains 14 residues. CDR1 and CDR2 (germline): MDHEN, SYDVKM. TCRdb redid the calling of the 5' RACE reads with MiXCR, one entry per CDR3 protein. The sample comprises 620,000 or so distinct CDR3 sequences, around an eighth of which are singletons, and about 16% rests with the top ten. In its sample, this clonotype was seen a few times. Sequencing was performed on PBMCs, taken on the day of the yellow fever booster vaccination. The sequence derives from a man aged 25-40 years who received the YFV17D yellow fever vaccine. This chain joins TRBV28 and TRBJ2-1, with 10 bases identical to TRBD2. CDR3 sequence (DNA): TGTGCCACCGCTAGCGGGAGCGGTTTTCATGAGCAGTTCTTC. Translated, it gives CATASGSGFHEQFF.